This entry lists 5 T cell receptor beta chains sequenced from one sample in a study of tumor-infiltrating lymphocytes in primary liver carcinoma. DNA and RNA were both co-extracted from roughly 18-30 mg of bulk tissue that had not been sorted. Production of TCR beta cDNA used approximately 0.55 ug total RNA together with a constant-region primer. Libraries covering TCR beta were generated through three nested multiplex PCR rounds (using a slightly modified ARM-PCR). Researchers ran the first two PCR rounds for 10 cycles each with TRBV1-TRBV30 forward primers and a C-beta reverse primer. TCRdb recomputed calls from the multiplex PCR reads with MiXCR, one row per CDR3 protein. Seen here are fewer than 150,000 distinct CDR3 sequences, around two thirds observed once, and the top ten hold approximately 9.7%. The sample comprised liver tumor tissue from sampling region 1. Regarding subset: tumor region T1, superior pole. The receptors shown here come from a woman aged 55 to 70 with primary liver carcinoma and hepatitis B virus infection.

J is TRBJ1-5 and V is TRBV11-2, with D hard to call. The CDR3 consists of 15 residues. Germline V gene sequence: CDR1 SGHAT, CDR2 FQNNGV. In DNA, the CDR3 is TGTGTTAGCATCGTCCGGATGGGAGGAGATCAGCCCCAGCATTTT. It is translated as CVSIVRMGGDQPQHF.

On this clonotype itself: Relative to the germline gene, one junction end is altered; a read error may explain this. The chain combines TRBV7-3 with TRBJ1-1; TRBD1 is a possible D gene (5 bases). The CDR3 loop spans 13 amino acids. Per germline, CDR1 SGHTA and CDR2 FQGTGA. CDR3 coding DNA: TGTGCCAGCAGCTTAGGGGGGTACACTGAAGCTGTCTTT. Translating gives CASSLGGYTEAVF.

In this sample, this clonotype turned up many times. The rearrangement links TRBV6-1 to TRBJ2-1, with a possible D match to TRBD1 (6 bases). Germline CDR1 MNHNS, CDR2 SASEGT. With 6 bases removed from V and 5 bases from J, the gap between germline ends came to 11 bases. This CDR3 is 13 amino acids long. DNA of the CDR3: TGTGCCAGCAGATTTGGGGGCAACAATGAGCAGTTCTTC. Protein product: CASRFGGNNEQFF.

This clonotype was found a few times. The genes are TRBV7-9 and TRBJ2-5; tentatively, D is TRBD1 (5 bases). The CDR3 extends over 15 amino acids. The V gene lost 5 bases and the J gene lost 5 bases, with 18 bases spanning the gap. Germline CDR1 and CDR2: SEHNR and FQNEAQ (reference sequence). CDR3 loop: CASSLNLGLLETQYF. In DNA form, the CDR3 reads TGTGCCAGCAGCCTAAACCTGGGGCTGTTGGAGACCCAGTACTTC.

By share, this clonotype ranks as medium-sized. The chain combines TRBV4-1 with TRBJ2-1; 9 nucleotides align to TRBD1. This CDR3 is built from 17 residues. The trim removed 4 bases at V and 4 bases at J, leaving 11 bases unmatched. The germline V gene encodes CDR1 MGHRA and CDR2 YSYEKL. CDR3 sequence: CASSLTQGAGVYNEQFF. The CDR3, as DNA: TGCGCCAGCAGCCTCACACAGGGGGCTGGGGTATACAATGAGCAGTTCTTC.